The entry below describes one T cell receptor (beta chain). The junction shows a germline mismatch at one end, possibly a read error. These data belong to a study of T cell repertoires in cytomegalovirus infection. TCRdb ran MiXCR on the reads and lists one entry per CDR3 protein. This sample has roughly 640,000 distinct CDR3 sequences, with about 24% found just once. Germline V gives CDR1 SQVTM, CDR2 ANQGSEA. The CDR3 extends over 17 amino acids. The TCR originated in a human donor in good health (CMV status not recorded). Some clones in this sample may be carry-over from other donors' samples. Sequenced material: CD8+ T cells from PBMCs. V and J are TRBV29-1 and TRBJ1-2; D perhaps matches TRBD1 (6 bases). CDR3 residues: CSVEHREEIGSNYGYTF. CDR3 coding DNA: TGCAGCGTTGAACACAGGGAAGAGATAGGCTCTAACTATGGTTACACCTTC.